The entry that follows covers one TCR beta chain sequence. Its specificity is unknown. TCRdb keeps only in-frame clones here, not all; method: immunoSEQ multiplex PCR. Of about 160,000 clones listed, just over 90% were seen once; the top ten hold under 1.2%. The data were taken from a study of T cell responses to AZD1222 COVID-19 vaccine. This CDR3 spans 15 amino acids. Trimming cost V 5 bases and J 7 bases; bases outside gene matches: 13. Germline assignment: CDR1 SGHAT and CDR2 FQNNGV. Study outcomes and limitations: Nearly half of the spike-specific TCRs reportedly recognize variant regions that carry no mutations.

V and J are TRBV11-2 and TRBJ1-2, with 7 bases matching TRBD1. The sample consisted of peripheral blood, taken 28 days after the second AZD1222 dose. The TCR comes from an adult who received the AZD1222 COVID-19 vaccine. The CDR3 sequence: CASSKEGQRGGGYTF. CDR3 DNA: TGTGCCAGCAGCAAAGAGGGACAGAGAGGGGGTGGCTACACCTTC.